The 18 T cell receptor beta chains in this list originate from one sample, sequenced in a study of blood T cell repertoires in COVID-19. The assay was immunoSEQ multiplex PCR, and TCRdb's table has in-frame clones only and misses some. The data hold some 220,000 clones, with approximately 90% observed a single time. The specimen was PBMCs or T cells enriched from blood (not recorded which). The receptor set was obtained from a woman aged 25 to 39 who had recovered from COVID-19.

CDR3 amino acids: CASSYQGGSEAFF. For the CDR3, the DNA is TGTGCCAGCAGTTACCAAGGGGGCTCTGAAGCTTTCTTT. J is TRBJ1-1 and V is TRBV27; 7 nucleotides line up with TRBD1. Germline V gene data show CDR1 as MNHEY and CDR2 as SMNVEV (reference sequence). Trimming removed 4 bases from V and 6 bases from J; junction bases left unmatched: 5. This CDR3 has 13 residues.

The rearrangement links TRBV5-6 to TRBJ1-6, with D hard to call. Looked up from germline, CDR1 is SGHDT and CDR2 is YYEEEE. The CDR3 sequence is 13 residues long. The V end was cut by 0 bases, the J end by 7 bases, with 5 bases between. Here the CDR3 reads CASSLERNSPLHF. As DNA, the CDR3 is TGTGCCAGCAGCTTGGAGCGGAATTCACCCCTCCACTTT.

This chain uses TRBV11-2 with TRBJ1-3, with D possibly matching TRBD1 (6 bases). V was shortened by 2 bases and J by 1 base, with 9 bases between the two germline ends. In germline, CDR1 is SGHAT, CDR2 FQNNGV. The CDR3 covers 15 residues. This CDR3 is CASSLQGLSGNTIYF. CDR3 bases: TGTGCCAGCAGCTTACAGGGGCTGTCTGGAAACACCATATATTTT.

The chain uses TRBV7-3 and TRBJ1-1, with D perhaps matching TRBD1 (6 bases). CDR1 and CDR2 from the germline V gene are SGHTA and FQGTGA. The CDR3 spans 13 residues. Trimming left V 5 bases short and J 1 base short, with 8 bases between. For the CDR3, the DNA is TGTGCCAGCAGCGAGACAGGGAACACTGAAGCTTTCTTT. This encodes CASSETGNTEAFF.

The chain has TRBV11-1 and TRBJ1-3; possible D gene TRBD1, 5 bases. Trimming left V 8 bases short and J 2 bases short, with 16 bases between. Germline CDR1 is SGHAT and CDR2 is FQDESV (reference sequence). This CDR3 comprises 15 residues. CDR3 DNA: TGTGCCAGCGGCGGGGGGGAGTATCCTGGAAACACCATATATTTT. It yields the protein CASGGGEYPGNTIYF.

This clone appeared a single time. This chain links TRBV5-4 with TRBJ2-3, with 12 bases fitting TRBD2. V gave up 4 bases and J gave up 4 bases; unmatched junction bases: 10. This CDR3 has 17 amino acids. Germline CDR1 is SGHNT and CDR2 is YYREEE (reference sequence). The CDR3, as DNA: TGTGCCAGCAGCCAACCCACGACTAGCGGGGGCGCAGATACGCAGTATTTT. This sequence encodes CASSQPTTSGGADTQYF. Looking up the rest from reference TRBV5-4 and TRBJ2-3 gives the full variable domain: ETGVTQSPTHLIKTRGQQVTLRCSSQSGHNTVSWYQQALGQGPQFIFQYYREEENGRGNFPPRFSGLQFPNYSSELNVNALELDDSALYLCASSQPTTSGGADTQYFGPGTRLTVL.

The rearrangement uses TRBV6-5 and TRBJ2-7, with D perhaps TRBD1 (5 bases). Germline CDR1 is MNHEY and CDR2 is SVGAGI. The CDR3 length is 15 residues. V lost 0 bases and J lost 0, with 9 bases in between. The CDR3 nucleotides read TGTGCCAGCAGTTACTCTCAGGGTAGCTCCTACGAGCAGTACTTC. Translated: CASSYSQGSSYEQYF.

This clone was counted once. The chain links TRBV3-1 (or the pseudogene TRBV3-2) to TRBJ1-1; maybe TRBD1 (5 bases). CDR3 length equals 15 residues. CDR1 and CDR2 from the germline V gene are LGHDT and YNNKEL (reference sequence). The V end lost 0 bases, the J end lost 9 bases, and 17 bases lay between the germline ends. CDR3 coding DNA: TGTGCCAGCAGCCAAGACTCGAAGGGGCTAATGCAAGCTTTCTTT. It codes for CASSQDSKGLMQAFF.

The J gene is TRBJ2-1, the V gene TRBV29-1; D is possibly TRBD1 (5 bases). Germline V gene lookup returns CDR1 SQVTM and CDR2 ANQGSEA. There are 13 residues in the CDR3. Trimming pared 7 bases from V and 0 bases from J, leaving 10 bases between. As DNA, the CDR3 is TGCAGCGACAGGTTTAGCTCCTACAATGAGCAGTTCTTC. Encoded protein: CSDRFSSYNEQFF.

The genes are TRBV11-2 and TRBJ1-6; 8 bases are shared with TRBD1. This CDR3 is 15 amino acids long. V dropped 5 bases and J dropped 8; count of bases not matched to a gene: 8. From germline, CDR1 is SGHAT and CDR2 FQNNGV. The CDR3 loop is CASSATGQGHSPLHF. The CDR3 DNA is TGTGCCAGCAGCGCAACTGGACAGGGCCATTCACCCCTCCACTTT.

V and J are TRBV4-1 and TRBJ1-4, with D uncertain. Trimming removed 0 bases at V and 5 bases at J, with 13 bases between. Germline V gene data show CDR1 as MGHRA and CDR2 as YSYEKL. The CDR3 totals 16 residues. CDR3 in DNA: TGCGCCAGCAGCCAAGAGTCATCGACGGGGAATGAAAAACTGTTTTTT. It encodes CASSQESSTGNEKLFF.

This sequence joins TRBV29-1 and TRBJ1-2; D perhaps matches TRBD1 (5 bases). CDR3 length equals 13 residues. Germline V gene lookup returns CDR1 SQVTM and CDR2 ANQGSEA. V lost 4 bases, J lost 2 bases, and 11 bases lay in between. CDR3 in amino acids: CSVGGLKNYGYTF. CDR3 DNA sequence: TGCAGCGTTGGGGGACTAAAGAACTATGGCTACACCTTC.

The chain is built from TRBV7-8 and TRBJ1-2; 9 bases fit TRBD1. The germline V gene has CDR1 SGHVS and CDR2 FQNEAQ. The V segment lost 3 bases and the J segment 5 bases; nucleotides outside the gene matches: 10. CDR3 length equals 16 residues. The CDR3 DNA follows: TGTGCCAGCAGCTTCTTTTCCGGGACAGGGCTTTATGGCTACACCTTC. Its protein is CASSFFSGTGLYGYTF.

The chain employs TRBV27 and TRBJ2-5; no definite D call. The CDR3 is made up of 15 amino acids. With 0 bases removed from V and 2 bases from J, the gap between germline ends came to 10 bases. Looked up from germline, CDR1 is MNHEY and CDR2 is SMNVEV (reference sequence). CDR3 protein: CASSLSSVEQETQYF. CDR3 bases: TGTGCCAGCAGTTTATCGAGTGTAGAACAAGAGACCCAGTACTTC.

In its sample, this clone was seen once. This chain connects TRBV3-1 (or the pseudogene TRBV3-2) to TRBJ1-6; D gene ambiguous. Trimming shortened V by 10 bases and J by 7 bases, and 11 bases separated the two germline ends. The CDR3 is made up of 12 amino acids. CDR1 LGHDT and CDR2 YNNKEL come from the germline V gene (reference sequence). Here the CDR3 DNA reads TGTGCCACCCGCCTCGAGAATTCACCCCTCCACTTT. Protein product: CATRLENSPLHF.

This clone was observed a single time. The chain is built from TRBV9 and TRBJ2-5, with 10 bases matching TRBD2. The length of the CDR3 is 17 residues. V shed 0 bases and J 1 base; nucleotides not matched to a gene: 6. CDR1 and CDR2 from the germline V gene are SGDLS and YYNGEE. The CDR3 protein is CASSVESSGGPQETQYF. The CDR3 DNA reads TGTGCCAGCAGCGTAGAGAGTAGCGGGGGGCCCCAAGAGACCCAGTACTTC.

J is TRBJ1-1 and V is TRBV11-3; TRBD1 matches 8 bases. Per the germline V gene, CDR1 is SGHNT and CDR2 is YENEEA. The CDR3 is 12 residues long. J was trimmed by 4 bases and V by 8 bases; bases with no gene match: 3. The CDR3 here is CASGQGGTEAFF. The CDR3 coding sequence is TGTGCCAGCGGACAGGGAGGCACTGAAGCTTTCTTT.

The genes are TRBV6-2 or TRBV6-3 and TRBJ2-7, with 8 bases matching TRBD2. This CDR3 has 13 amino acids. CDR1 is MNHEY and CDR2 is SVGEGT in the germline V gene. Germline trimming cut 4 bases from V and 7 bases from J; bases unmatched to any gene: 6. CDR3 sequence: CASSSGLAREQYF. CDR3 bases: TGTGCCAGCAGTTCCGGACTAGCTCGGGAGCAGTACTTC.